The source of this T cell receptor (beta chain) is a study of T cells in Graves' hyperthyroidism and ophthalmopathy. Researchers took RNA transcripts and amplified the TCR beta CDR3 regions from them. First-round RT-PCR targeting the TCR CDR3 was performed with the HTBI primer set. TCRdb re-derived calls from the multiplex PCR reads in MiXCR, one entry per CDR3 protein. The sample shows roughly 560,000 distinct CDR3 sequences, roughly 15% of them seen only once. This clonotype was seen ten or more times. The V and J ends lost 6 bases and 1 base respectively, with 15 bases between them. The CDR3 loop spans 14 amino acids. The germline CDR1 and CDR2 sequences are SQVTM and ANQGSEA.

Sequences were obtained from blood. The sequence was collected from a woman between 35 and 50 years old with Graves' ophthalmopathy. The chain joins TRBV29-1 to TRBJ2-5; a possible D gene is TRBD2 (6 bases). The CDR3 protein is CSVGGSAIQETQYF. In nucleotides, the CDR3 is TGCAGCGTGGGGGGATCAGCAATCCAAGAGACCCAGTACTTC. Using reference TRBV29-1 and TRBJ2-5 for the parts outside the CDR3, the full variable domain is SAVISQKPSRDICQRGTSLTIQCQVDSQVTMMFWYRQQPGQSLTLIATANQGSEATYESGFVIDKFPISRPNLTFSTLTVSNMSPEDSSIYLCSVGGSAIQETQYFGPGTRLLVL.